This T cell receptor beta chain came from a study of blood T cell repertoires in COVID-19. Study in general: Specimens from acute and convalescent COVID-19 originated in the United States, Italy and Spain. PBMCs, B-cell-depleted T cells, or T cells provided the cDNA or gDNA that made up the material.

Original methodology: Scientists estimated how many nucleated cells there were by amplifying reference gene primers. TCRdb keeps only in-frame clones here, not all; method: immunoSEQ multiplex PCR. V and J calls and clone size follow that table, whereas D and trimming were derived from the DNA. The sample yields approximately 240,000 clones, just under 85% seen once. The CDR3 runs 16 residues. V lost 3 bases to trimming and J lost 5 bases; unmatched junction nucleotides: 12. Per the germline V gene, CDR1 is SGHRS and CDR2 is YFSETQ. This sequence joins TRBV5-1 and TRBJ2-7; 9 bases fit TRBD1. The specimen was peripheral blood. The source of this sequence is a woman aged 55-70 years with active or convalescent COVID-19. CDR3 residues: CASSSTGGGSVDEQYF. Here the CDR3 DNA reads TGCGCCAGCAGCTCCACAGGGGGCGGGAGTGTGGACGAGCAGTACTTC. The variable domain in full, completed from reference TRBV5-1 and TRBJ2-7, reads KAGVTQTPRYLIKTRGQQVTLSCSPISGHRSVSWYQQTPGQGLQFLFEYFSETQRNKGNFPGRFSGRQFSNSRSEMNVSTLELGDSALYLCASSSTGGGSVDEQYFGPGTRLTVT.